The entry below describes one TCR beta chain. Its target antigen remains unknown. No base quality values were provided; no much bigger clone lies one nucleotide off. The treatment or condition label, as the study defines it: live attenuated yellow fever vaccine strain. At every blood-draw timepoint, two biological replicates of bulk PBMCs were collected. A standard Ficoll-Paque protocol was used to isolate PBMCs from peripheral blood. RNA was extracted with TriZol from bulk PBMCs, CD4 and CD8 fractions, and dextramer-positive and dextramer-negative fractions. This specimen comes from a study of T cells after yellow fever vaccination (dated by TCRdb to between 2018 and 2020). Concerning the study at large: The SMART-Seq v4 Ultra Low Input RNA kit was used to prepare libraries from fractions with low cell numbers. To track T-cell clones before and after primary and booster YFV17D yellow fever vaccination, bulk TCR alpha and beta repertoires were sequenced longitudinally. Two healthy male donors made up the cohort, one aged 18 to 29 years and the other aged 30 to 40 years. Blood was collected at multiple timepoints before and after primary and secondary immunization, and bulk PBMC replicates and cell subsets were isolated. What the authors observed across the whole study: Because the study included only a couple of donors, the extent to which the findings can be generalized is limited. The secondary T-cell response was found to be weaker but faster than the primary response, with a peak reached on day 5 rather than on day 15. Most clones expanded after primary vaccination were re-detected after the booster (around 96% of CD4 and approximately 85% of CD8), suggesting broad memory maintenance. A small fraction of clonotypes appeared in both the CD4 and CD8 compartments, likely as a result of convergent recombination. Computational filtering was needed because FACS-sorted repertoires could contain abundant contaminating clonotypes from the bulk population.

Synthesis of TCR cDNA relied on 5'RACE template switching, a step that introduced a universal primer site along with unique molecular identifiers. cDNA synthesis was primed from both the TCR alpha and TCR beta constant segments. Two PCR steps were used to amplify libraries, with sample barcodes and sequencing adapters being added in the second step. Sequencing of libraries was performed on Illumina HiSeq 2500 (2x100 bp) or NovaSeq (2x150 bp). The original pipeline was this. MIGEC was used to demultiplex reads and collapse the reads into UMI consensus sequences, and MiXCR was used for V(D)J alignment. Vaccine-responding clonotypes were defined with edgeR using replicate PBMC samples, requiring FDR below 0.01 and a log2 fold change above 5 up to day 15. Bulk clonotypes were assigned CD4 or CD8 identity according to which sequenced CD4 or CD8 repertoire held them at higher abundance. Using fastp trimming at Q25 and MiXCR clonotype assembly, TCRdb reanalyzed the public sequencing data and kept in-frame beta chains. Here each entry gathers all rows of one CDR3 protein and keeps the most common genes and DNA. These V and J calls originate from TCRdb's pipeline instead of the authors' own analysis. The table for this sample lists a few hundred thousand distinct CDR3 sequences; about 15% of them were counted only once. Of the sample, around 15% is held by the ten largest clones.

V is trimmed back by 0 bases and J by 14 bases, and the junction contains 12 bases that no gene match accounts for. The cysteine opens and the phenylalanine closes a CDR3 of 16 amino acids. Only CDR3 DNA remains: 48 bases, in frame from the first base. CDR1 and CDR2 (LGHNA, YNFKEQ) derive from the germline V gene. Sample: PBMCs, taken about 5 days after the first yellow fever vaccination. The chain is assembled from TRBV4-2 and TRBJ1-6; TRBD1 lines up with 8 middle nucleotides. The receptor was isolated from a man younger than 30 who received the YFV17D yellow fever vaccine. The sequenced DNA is TGTGCCAGCAGCCAAGATAGCGGCAGGGGGCCCTTGGCCCTCCACTTT. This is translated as CASSQDSGRGPLALHF.